This T cell receptor (beta chain) comes out of a study of blood T cell repertoires in COVID-19. TCRdb keeps only in-frame clones here, not all; method: immunoSEQ multiplex PCR. The sample carries hundreds of thousands of clones, approximately 85% recorded once. The J segment lost 5 bases and the V segment lost 4 bases, leaving 4 bases of the junction unmatched. This CDR3 region has 14 residues. Germline CDR1 reads SGHRS; CDR2 reads YFSETQ. The sequence came from a woman aged 70-85 years with acute or convalescent COVID-19. The specimen was peripheral blood. The chain carries TRBV5-1 and TRBJ1-4; 8 bases are a match to TRBD1. The CDR3 region has the DNA TGCGCCAGCAGCCCAGGGGGCTGGAATGAAAAACTGTTTTTT. Protein sequence: CASSPGGWNEKLFF.